This T cell receptor (beta chain) was obtained from a study of shared clonotypes between healthy human individuals. In the study overall: Each donor had three CD4 naive, three CD4 memory, two CD8 naive and one CD8 memory plate.

With respect to this clone: The antigen is unknown.

Points from the study as a whole: Generally, estimated richness proved larger in naive subsets than it did in memory subsets.

Generated by immunoSEQ multiplex PCR, the TCRdb table keeps only in-frame clones and is missing some. Of around 1,100,000 clones listed, 70% to 85% are singletons. The germline V and J ends were trimmed by 1 base and 8 bases, with 9 bases remaining between them. The germline V gene encodes CDR1 MNHNS and CDR2 SASEGT. The CDR3 has 13 amino acids. This TCR was sampled from a young man in good health. Some clones in this sample may be carry-over from other donors' samples. The material sequenced was memory CD4+ T cells from PBMCs. Subset specified: CD45RA-negative fraction. The chain carries TRBV6-1 and TRBJ2-1, with unresolved D. CDR3 amino acids: CASSEGWADEQFF. The CDR3 coding sequence is TGTGCCAGCAGTGAAGGGTGGGCGGATGAGCAGTTCTTC.